This T cell receptor beta chain was captured by sequencing in a study of blood T cells in healthy people across ages. Per germline, CDR1 SGHRS and CDR2 YFSETQ. The CDR3 has 12 residues. Trimming removed 0 bases from V and 15 bases from J, with 13 bases in between. The sample holds a few counts of this clonotype. What it recognizes is unknown. PBMCs numbering at least 7 million were isolated per sample. Study findings and constraints: One million T cells yielded diversity estimates that were considered underestimates.

Then a second PCR, running about 7 to 11 cycles, was carried out with a sample-barcoded 5' primer and a J-beta primer mix. TCRdb fed the 5' RACE reads into MiXCR, producing one record per CDR3 protein. Counted here are 700,000 or so distinct CDR3 sequences, 20% to 25% occurring once; the ten biggest clones make up around 21%. The chain combines TRBV5-1 with TRBJ2-1, with D perhaps TRBD1 or TRBD2 (5 bases each). The source is a man aged 65-85 years in good health. The sample taken for sequencing was blood. CDR3 region: CASSLAGTVWFF. DNA of the CDR3: TGCGCCAGCAGCTTGGCTGGGACCGTCTGGTTCTTC.